Each of the 32 T cell receptor beta chains below was sequenced from the same sample in a study of blood T cells in healthy people across ages (dated by TCRdb to about 2015). Library construction relied on 5' RACE. Sequencing used an Illumina HiSeq 2500. A second PCR of roughly 7 to 12 cycles was run with a J-beta primer mix and a sample-barcoded 5' primer. TCRdb's own reprocessing of the public reads used fastp at Q25 and MiXCR and kept productive beta chains. Entries are consolidated by CDR3 protein sequence, retaining the most common genes and DNA. Across this sample there are approximately 360,000 distinct CDR3 sequences, with roughly half seen only once. Over 40% of the sample is in the top ten clones. The sample comprised blood. The receptors were sampled from a man aged 55 to 70 in good health.

This clonotype was detected only a few times. J is TRBJ2-6 and V is TRBV4-3; maybe TRBD1 (5 bases). This CDR3 contains 19 residues. V lost 4 bases and J lost 0, with 19 bases in between. Germline V lookup: CDR1 LGHNA, CDR2 YSLEER. The CDR3 nucleotides are TGCGCCAGCAGCCCTCATCCATTCAGGACAAGCTCTGGGGCCAACGTCCTGACTTTC. It translates to CASSPHPFRTSSGANVLTF.

This rearrangement joins TRBV7-3 to TRBJ2-7, with 7 positions matching TRBD1. This CDR3 contains 16 residues. Germline V gene data show CDR1 as SGHTA and CDR2 as FQGTGA. Unmatched junction bases numbered 6, after V lost 1 base and J lost 0 bases. Here the CDR3 reads CASSLRGQSPSYEQYF. The CDR3 bases are TGTGCCAGCAGCTTAAGGGGACAGTCCCCCTCCTACGAGCAGTACTTC.

The chain uses TRBV15 and TRBJ2-5, with 10 bases fitting TRBD1. The trim removed 0 bases at V and 4 bases at J, leaving 11 bases unmatched. Germline CDR1 is LNHNV and CDR2 is YYDKDF (reference sequence). This CDR3 has 18 amino acids. CDR3: CATSRERQGAVSGETQYF. CDR3 sequence (DNA): TGTGCCACCAGCAGAGAACGACAGGGGGCAGTTTCGGGAGAGACCCAGTACTTC.

This clonotype has more than one count but fewer than ten. The CDR3 is CASSLALDGQETQYF. CDR3 DNA sequence: TGTGCCAGCAGCTTAGCCCTGGACGGGCAAGAGACCCAGTACTTC. The chain carries TRBV7-9 and TRBJ2-5; unclear D gene. The germline CDR1 and CDR2 sequences are SEHNR and FQNEAQ (reference sequence). V dropped 0 bases and J dropped 2 bases, with 10 bases sitting between them. The CDR3 is made up of 15 amino acids.

About this clonotype itself: A much larger clone sits a single nucleotide away, making a read error possible. This rearrangement joins TRBV20-1 to TRBJ2-4, with TRBD1 matching over 7 bases. CDR1 and CDR2 (germline): DFQATT, SNEGSKA (reference sequence). The CDR3 is 13 residues long. The CDR3 nucleotides read TGCGGCGTTGAAAGACAGGGAAAAAACATTCAGTACTTC. Translation: CGVERQGKNIQYF.

This clonotype was seen at least ten times. V is TRBV4-2 and J is TRBJ2-1; no clear D. V gave up 2 bases and J gave up 5 bases, with 10 bases separating them. From germline, CDR1 is LGHNA and CDR2 YNFKEQ. The CDR3 covers 14 residues. In DNA, the CDR3 is TGTGCCAGCAGCCAACTGGCCCCTGACAATGAGCAGTTCTTC. Its translation: CASSQLAPDNEQFF.

This clonotype was counted once. This chain uses TRBV20-1 with TRBJ2-4, with a weak D call TRBD2 (6 bases). The J call may not be correct, given that the DNA end is closer to TRBJ2-7. The CDR3 spans 14 residues. The germline gives CDR1 DFQATT, CDR2 SNEGSKA (reference sequence). CDR3 sequence (DNA): TGCAGTGCTAGACCCCTAGCGAACCCCTACGAGCAGTACTTC. It specifies CSARPLANPYEQYF.

The gene calls are TRBV5-1 and TRBJ2-3; TRBD2 agrees at 8 bases. CDR1 is SGHRS, CDR2 YFSETQ, per germline. The CDR3 has 18 amino acids. With 7 bases clipped from V and 0 bases from J, the junction kept 16 bases outside the gene matches. The CDR3 region is CASGLGQRAGGSTDTQYF. The CDR3 coding sequence is TGCGCCAGCGGCCTAGGACAAAGGGCGGGAGGTAGCACAGATACGCAGTATTTT.

This chain's CDR3 is CASSLPSGRGNEQYF. CDR3 nucleotide sequence: TGTGCCAGCAGCTTACCTAGCGGGAGAGGGAATGAGCAGTACTTC. The chain couples TRBV11-2 to TRBJ2-7, with 10 bases that match TRBD2. In germline, CDR1 is SGHAT, CDR2 FQNNGV. The CDR3 runs 15 residues. The ends lost 2 bases at V and 7 bases at J; junction bases unmatched: 8.

This clonotype has a count of ten or more. The V gene is TRBV6-4, the J gene TRBJ2-6; possible D gene TRBD1, 6 bases. The germline V and J ends were trimmed by 3 bases and 4 bases, with 7 bases remaining between them. Germline V CDR1 and CDR2: MRHNA, SNTAGT. The CDR3 length is 14 residues. CDR3 amino acids: CASSEGAGANVLTF. CDR3 DNA sequence: TGTGCCAGCAGTGAGGGGGCCGGGGCCAACGTCCTGACTTTC.

The chain links TRBV5-1 to TRBJ1-2; 9 positions match TRBD1. The CDR3 sequence is 15 residues long. The germline V gene has CDR1 SGHRS and CDR2 YFSETQ. J was trimmed by 2 bases and V by 2 bases; bases with no gene match: 4. The CDR3 region is CASSLTGGANYGYTF. The CDR3 DNA reads TGCGCCAGCAGCTTAACAGGGGGCGCGAACTATGGCTACACCTTC.

J is TRBJ1-3 and V is TRBV5-1; D uncertain. V lost 3 bases, J lost 0 bases, and 7 bases lay in between. Germline values: CDR1 SGHRS, CDR2 YFSETQ. The CDR3 runs 14 residues. CDR3 sequence reads: CASSSAASGNTIYF. The CDR3 nucleotides read TGCGCCAGCAGCTCGGCGGCCTCTGGAAACACCATATATTTT.

This clonotype came up a few times. V and J are TRBV6-1 and TRBJ2-7, with D hard to call. Germline V gene data show CDR1 as MNHNS and CDR2 as SASEGT. This CDR3 has 14 residues. V lost 0 bases, J lost 3 bases, and 9 bases lay in between. The CDR3 DNA follows: TGTGCCAGCAGTGAAGCGGATCTAGACTACGAGCAGTACTTC. Encoded protein: CASSEADLDYEQYF.

V gene TRBV29-1 combines with J gene TRBJ2-7; D is uncertain. Germline lookup yields CDR1 SQVTM and CDR2 ANQGSEA. The CDR3 spans 14 residues. Trimming left V 6 bases short and J 2 bases short, with 17 bases between. This chain's CDR3 is CSVLQSSKAYEQYF. The DNA of the CDR3 is TGCAGCGTGCTACAGTCCTCCAAGGCCTACGAGCAGTACTTC.

V is TRBV15 and J is TRBJ2-3; D gene uncertain. Looked up from germline, CDR1 is LNHNV and CDR2 is YYDKDF (reference sequence). Trimming removed 5 bases from V and 2 bases from J, with 5 bases in between. The CDR3 consists of 12 residues. CDR3 in amino acids: CATSLSTDTQYF. DNA for the CDR3: TGTGCCACCAGCCTGTCCACAGATACGCAGTATTTT.

CDR3 DNA sequence: TGCAGCGTTGGGGCAGGAAGCTCCGTCTATGGCTACACCTTC. This encodes CSVGAGSSVYGYTF. V is TRBV29-1 and J is TRBJ1-2; no firm D call. This CDR3 comprises 14 residues. Germline CDR1 is SQVTM and CDR2 is ANQGSEA. The V and J ends lost 4 bases and 4 bases respectively, with 16 bases between them.

The chain uses TRBV15 and TRBJ2-1; D is possibly TRBD1 or TRBD2 (5 bases each). Germline CDR1 and CDR2: LNHNV and YYDKDF (reference sequence). The CDR3 extends over 15 amino acids. The V gene lost 0 bases and the J gene lost 6 bases, with 12 bases spanning the gap. Written as DNA, the CDR3 is TGTGCCACCAGCAGAGAACGGGGCCTCGCCAATGAGCAGTTCTTC. The encoded protein is CATSRERGLANEQFF.

With regard to this clonotype: One end of the junction varies from germline; a read error may be responsible. The rearrangement uses TRBV15 and TRBJ2-7; D perhaps matches TRBD1 (6 bases). CDR1 and CDR2 (germline): LNHNV, YYDKDF (reference sequence). The CDR3 spans 13 residues. CDR3 loop: CATSNRVPYGQYF. The CDR3 bases are TGTGCCACCAGCAACAGGGTTCCCTACGGGCAGTACTTC.

This clonotype was found a few times. This chain links TRBV3-1 with TRBJ1-1; possibly TRBD1 for D (5 bases). The CDR3 sequence is 16 residues long. Between the trimmed V and J ends, which lost 0 bases and 4 bases, there was a span of 15 bases. CDR1 and CDR2 (germline): LGHDT, YNNKEL (reference sequence). CDR3 sequence (DNA): TGTGCCAGCAGCCAAGATTTATACAGGCTCGGCACTGAAGCTTTCTTT. Residues: CASSQDLYRLGTEAFF.

Written as DNA, the CDR3 is TGCGCCAGCAGCCAAGCTGTTCCTAGCGGAATCACAGATACGCAGTATTTT. Protein: CASSQAVPSGITDTQYF. The chain has TRBV4-1 and TRBJ2-3, with 7 positions matching TRBD2. V lost 1 base, J lost 2 bases, and 9 bases stayed unmatched. The CDR3 runs to 17 residues. CDR1 is MGHRA, CDR2 YSYEKL, per germline.

Worth noting for this clonotype: The junction does not match germline at one end; this may be a read error. The V and J genes are TRBV7-7 and TRBJ2-2; a weak D match, TRBD2 (7 bases). There are 17 residues in the CDR3. The germline V gene has CDR1 SSHAT and CDR2 FNYEAQ (reference sequence). DNA for the CDR3: TGTGCTAGCAGCCTGGACAGCAGCGGGATCGGCGCCGGGGAGCTGTTTTTT. It translates to CASSLDSSGIGAGELFF.

Comments on this clonotype: This may come from a read error, since a much larger clone is one base off. The chain uses TRBV4-2 and TRBJ2-7; D is tentatively TRBD1 or TRBD2 (5 bases each). Trimming shortened V by 4 bases and J by 0 bases, and 13 bases separated the two germline ends. From germline, CDR1 is LGHNA and CDR2 YNFKEQ. The CDR3 has 15 amino acids. The CDR3 DNA reads TGTGCCAGCAGCCCGAAGGGGACGGACTCCTACGAGCAGTACTTC. Translation gives CASSPKGTDSYEQYF.

V gene TRBV2 combines with J gene TRBJ2-3; unclear D gene. The CDR3 consists of 14 residues. The V end was cut by 7 bases, the J end by 4 bases, with 15 bases between. Germline V gene sequence: CDR1 SNHLY, CDR2 FYNNEI. CDR3 region: CASNSARVPDTQYF. CDR3 nucleotides: TGTGCCAGCAACTCGGCCCGAGTCCCAGATACGCAGTATTTT.

This clonotype appeared many times. The rearrangement links TRBV28 to TRBJ2-5, with D possibly matching TRBD1 (5 bases). With 7 bases removed from V and 11 bases from J, the gap between germline ends came to 23 bases. From germline, CDR1 is MDHEN and CDR2 SYDVKM. The CDR3 length is 14 residues. The CDR3 DNA sequence: TGTGCCAGCACCGCGGACATTGGGCACAATGAGCAGTACTTC. Protein product: CASTADIGHNEQYF.

This clonotype was seen only a few times. The V and J genes are TRBV9 and TRBJ1-1; maybe TRBD1 (5 bases). The CDR3 is 16 residues long. Per germline, CDR1 SGDLS and CDR2 YYNGEE. Trimming pared 4 bases from V and 4 bases from J, leaving 20 bases between. The CDR3 spells CASSPRKGRLSTEAFF. The CDR3 DNA reads as TGTGCCAGCAGCCCCCGGAAGGGACGGTTGAGCACTGAAGCTTTCTTT.

This clonotype has just one count. The CDR3 DNA follows: TGTGCCAGCAGCCCCCGAGCAGGGAGCTCCTACGAGCAGTACTTC. Translating it yields CASSPRAGSSYEQYF. The V call is TRBV7-9, the J call TRBJ2-7; D possibly matches TRBD1 or TRBD2 (5 bases each). V was shortened by 5 bases and J by 0 bases, with 14 bases between the two germline ends. The CDR3 is 15 amino acids. Germline loops: CDR1 SEHNR, CDR2 FQNEAQ (reference sequence).

The genes are TRBV7-2 and TRBJ2-7; D not certain. The end of the DNA aligns better with TRBJ2-5, so the J call may be wrong. The CDR3 has 13 amino acids. Germline CDR1 is SGHTA and CDR2 is FQGNSA. In nucleotides, the CDR3 is TGTGCCAGCAGCCAGGACGGCGAAGAGACCCAGTACTTC. Its protein product is CASSQDGEETQYF.

This clonotype was observed a few times. The rearrangement joins TRBV9 to TRBJ2-5; TRBD1 matches 7 bases. The junction had 10 bases not matched to a gene; V was cut back by 4 bases and J by 4 bases. This CDR3 has 15 amino acids. The germline gives CDR1 SGDLS, CDR2 YYNGEE. This chain's CDR3 is CASSPRQGRGETQYF. CDR3 DNA: TGTGCCAGCAGCCCCCGACAGGGTAGGGGAGAGACCCAGTACTTC.

V gene TRBV21-1 combines with J gene TRBJ2-7. TRBV21-1 is reported as a pseudogene. The CDR3 consists of 17 residues. CDR3 amino acids: CASSTPNGHMSSYEQYF. CDR3 DNA sequence: TGTGCCAGCAGCACTCCAAATGGGCACATGAGCTCCTACGAGCAGTACTTC.

This clonotype was picked up many times. This chain links TRBV29-1 with TRBJ2-7, with TRBD2 matching over 9 bases. Germline V CDR1 and CDR2: SQVTM, ANQGSEA. The CDR3 runs to 15 residues. J gave up 4 bases and V 0 bases, and 7 bases lay outside the gene matches. CDR3 DNA sequence: TGCAGCGTTGAAGATCTAAGCGGGAGGCAATACGAGCAGTACTTC. It translates to CSVEDLSGRQYEQYF.

The rearrangement uses TRBV29-1 and TRBJ2-5; D call uncertain. Germline V gene sequence: CDR1 SQVTM, CDR2 ANQGSEA. The CDR3 contains 13 residues. The V and J ends lost 2 bases and 5 bases respectively, with 12 bases between them. This CDR3 is CSVESGLGETQYF. The DNA of the CDR3 is TGCAGCGTTGAATCCGGGCTAGGGGAGACCCAGTACTTC.

This clonotype showed up just once. The V gene is TRBV7-9, the J gene TRBJ2-1, with TRBD2 matching 7 bases. CDR1 and CDR2 from the germline V gene are SEHNR and FQNEAQ (reference sequence). Trimming took 11 bases from V and 13 from J; bases not matched to a gene: 11. The CDR3 loop spans 11 amino acids. In DNA, the CDR3 is TGTGCCGGAAGGGGAGGGGAGACCCAGTTCTTC. Amino acids: CAGRGGETQFF.